Listed here are 18 T cell receptor beta chains from one sample, sequenced in a study of cytomegalovirus exposure and HLA in healthy donors (dated by TCRdb to between 2016 and 2019). Library construction relied on the immunoSEQ multiplex PCR assay. The multiplex PCR relied on a mix of 60 forward primers for TCR Vbeta segments and 13 reverse primers for TCR Jbeta segments. This immuneACCESS table, as held by TCRdb, lists in-frame sequences with V and J called but not all clones. Of the missing ones, under half trace to an unresolved V gene in checked studies; the others have no known cause. Present in this sample are approximately 140,000 clones, around 77% of which were seen just once. The ten largest clones represent 0.94% of the sample. Sequenced sample: PBMCs. The receptors shown here come from a woman aged 55-70 years in good health and CMV-seronegative.

V and J are TRBV18 and TRBJ2-7, with TRBD1 identical over 10 bases. The CDR3 covers 14 residues. Germline V CDR1 and CDR2: KGHSH, LQKENI. Trimming cost V 4 bases and J 3 bases; bases outside gene matches: 3. This chain's CDR3 is CASSLRDRGYEQYF. CDR3 in DNA: TGTGCCAGCTCACTACGGGACAGGGGCTACGAGCAGTACTTC.

The chain links TRBV28 to TRBJ1-2, with 8 bases matching TRBD1. This CDR3 region has 14 residues. V lost 8 bases and J lost 3; bases outside the gene matches: 8. Germline V gene sequence: CDR1 MDHEN, CDR2 SYDVKM. CDR3 residues: CASLGHRGDYGYTF. Here the CDR3 DNA reads TGTGCCAGCTTGGGGCACAGGGGGGACTATGGCTACACCTTC.

The chain combines TRBV19 with TRBJ2-2; D possibly corresponds to TRBD2 (5 bases). Germline V gene sequence: CDR1 LNHDA, CDR2 SQIVND (reference sequence). CDR3 length: 16 residues. V was trimmed by 3 bases and J by 1 base, leaving 12 bases between them. CDR3 sequence (DNA): TGTGCCAGTAGTATTCGCCGGGGAGTGAACACCGGGGAGCTGTTTTTT. Encoded protein: CASSIRRGVNTGELFF.

V gene TRBV29-1 combines with J gene TRBJ2-7, with 9 bases that match TRBD1. Germline values: CDR1 SQVTM, CDR2 ANQGSEA. J was trimmed by 2 bases and V by 5 bases; bases with no gene match: 7. CDR3 length: 14 residues. CDR3 in DNA: TGCAGCGTTAAAGGAGGGACAGGGACCTACGAGCAGTACTTC. Encoded protein: CSVKGGTGTYEQYF.

This clone was observed a handful of times. CDR3 DNA sequence: TGCAGCGTTGAAAGGAGTTCCTCGGGGGGAAACACCATATATTTT. Its protein is CSVERSSSGGNTIYF. V is TRBV29-1 and J is TRBJ1-3, with no clear D. Germline CDR1 SQVTM, CDR2 ANQGSEA. Trimming removed 2 bases from V and 4 bases from J, with 15 bases in between. The CDR3 sequence is 15 residues long.

This clone occurred a few times. The CDR3 is CASSETLQGFSYEQYF. The CDR3 DNA sequence: TGTGCCAGCAGTGAAACACTACAGGGTTTCTCTTACGAGCAGTACTTC. J is TRBJ2-7 and V is TRBV6-1; D might be TRBD1 (6 bases). The germline CDR1 and CDR2 sequences are MNHNS and SASEGT. V was trimmed by 2 bases and J by 4 bases, leaving 18 bases between them. The CDR3 is 16 residues long.

The chain couples TRBV28 to TRBJ1-1, with 9 bases identical to TRBD1. The CDR3 sequence is 15 residues long. The V segment lost 0 bases and the J segment 2 bases; nucleotides outside the gene matches: 1. Germline CDR1 MDHEN, CDR2 SYDVKM. The CDR3 loop is CASSLWGQGNTEAFF. The DNA of the CDR3 is TGTGCCAGCAGTTTATGGGGACAGGGAAACACTGAAGCTTTCTTT.

The chain recombines TRBV27 with TRBJ2-7, with D hard to call. The germline V and J ends were trimmed by 0 bases and 0 bases, with 3 bases remaining between them. There are 13 residues in the CDR3. Germline CDR1 and CDR2: MNHEY and SMNVEV (reference sequence). The CDR3 DNA follows: TGTGCCAGCAGTTTATCGGCCTCCTACGAGCAGTACTTC. Translating gives CASSLSASYEQYF.

With respect to this clone: One junction end disagrees with the germline gene, perhaps due to a read error. V usage is TRBV7-7 and J usage is TRBJ2-5, with TRBD1 matching 7 bases. The CDR3 is made up of 14 amino acids. Per the germline V gene, CDR1 is SSHAT and CDR2 is FNYEAQ (reference sequence). In nucleotides, the CDR3 is TGTGCTAGCAGCCCTCAGGGGGTACGGGAGACCCAGTACTTC. Amino acid sequence: CASSPQGVRETQYF.

This CDR3 reads CASSLLVGTGELFF. CDR3 nucleotide sequence: TGTGCCAGCAGCCTACTAGTCGGCACCGGGGAGCTGTTTTTT. This chain connects TRBV7-3 to TRBJ2-2; tentative D call: TRBD2 (5 bases). Trimming removed 5 bases at V and 4 bases at J, with 11 bases between. This CDR3 region has 14 residues. Per the germline V gene, CDR1 is SGHTA and CDR2 is FQGTGA.

The chain has TRBV20-1 and TRBJ2-5, with 7 bases fitting TRBD1. The CDR3 totals 11 residues. The ends lost 2 bases at V and 11 bases at J; junction bases unmatched: 5. The germline gives CDR1 DFQATT, CDR2 SNEGSKA (reference sequence). CDR3 in amino acids: CSARKGQEQYF. The CDR3 DNA follows: TGCAGTGCTAGAAAAGGACAGGAACAGTACTTC.

The chain combines TRBV6-4 with TRBJ2-5, with TRBD1 as a possible D gene (5 bases). Judging by the DNA end, TRBJ2-7 fits better; the J call may be wrong. Looked up from germline, CDR1 is MRHNA and CDR2 is SNTAGT. This CDR3 has 15 amino acids. This chain's CDR3 is CASSDPGRDSYEQYF. The CDR3 DNA follows: TGTGCCAGCAGTGACCCTGGCAGGGACTCCTACGAGCAGTACTTC.

This rearrangement joins TRBV5-1 to TRBJ2-5, with 15 bases identical to TRBD2. V was clipped by 6 bases and J by 4 bases; unmatched bases: 13. CDR1 and CDR2 from the germline V gene are SGHRS and YFSETQ. The CDR3 covers 18 residues. The CDR3 is CASTGGVRTSGRAETQYF. As DNA, the CDR3 is TGCGCCAGCACCGGGGGGGTCCGGACTAGCGGGAGGGCAGAGACCCAGTACTTC.

The chain is built from TRBV30 and TRBJ2-5; perhaps TRBD2 as D (5 bases). The CDR3 contains 12 residues. CDR1 is GTSNPN, CDR2 SVGIG, per germline (reference sequence). Trimming removed 1 base from V and 4 bases from J, with 7 bases in between. CDR3 in DNA: TGTGCCTGGAGTGCGAGCGGAGAGACCCAGTACTTC. It encodes CAWSASGETQYF.

V and J are TRBV19 and TRBJ2-3; 11 nucleotides align to TRBD2. Trimming at V came to 2 bases and at J to 5 bases, leaving 3 bases not matched to a gene. CDR1 LNHDA and CDR2 SQIVND come from the germline V gene (reference sequence). This CDR3 spans 15 amino acids. CDR3 sequence (DNA): TGTGCCAGTAGTATACTAGCGGGAGGTGTAGATACGCAGTATTTT. Translation: CASSILAGGVDTQYF.

This clone was seen a handful of times. The chain couples TRBV28 to TRBJ1-4; the D gene is possibly TRBD1 (5 bases). Germline V lookup: CDR1 MDHEN, CDR2 SYDVKM. Trimming took 4 bases from V and 4 from J, leaving 10 bases between them. The length of the CDR3 is 14 residues. The CDR3 loop is CASSSQGINEKLFF. The CDR3 DNA sequence: TGTGCCAGCAGTTCTCAGGGTATTAATGAAAAACTGTTTTTT.

The chain couples TRBV4-1 to TRBJ2-2; the D gene is possibly TRBD1 (6 bases). V was trimmed by 3 bases and J by 1 base, leaving 15 bases between them. The CDR3 runs 17 residues. The germline V gene has CDR1 MGHRA and CDR2 YSYEKL. The CDR3 reads CASSHHVGQRNTGELFF. For the CDR3, the DNA is TGCGCCAGCAGCCACCACGTCGGACAGCGGAACACCGGGGAGCTGTTTTTT.

The chain joins TRBV5-5 to TRBJ1-4; 8 positions agree with TRBD1. V lost 3 bases and J lost 2; bases outside the gene matches: 6. CDR3 length equals 16 residues. The V gene's germline CDR1 is SGHKS and CDR2 YYEKEE (reference sequence). The CDR3 DNA is TGTGCCAGCAGCTGGACAGGGAACCCCACTAATGAAAAACTGTTTTTT. It codes for CASSWTGNPTNEKLFF. Using reference TRBV5-5 and TRBJ1-4 for the parts outside the CDR3, the full variable domain is DAGVTQSPTHLIKTRGQQVTLRCSPISGHKSVSWYQQVLGQGPQFIFQYYEKEERGRGNFPDRFSARQFPNYSSELNVNALLLGDSALYLCASSWTGNPTNEKLFFGSGTQLSVL.